The clone carrying this T cell receptor beta chain was picked up a small number of times. This record comes from a study of identical twins. In TCRdb, the 5' RACE reads were re-called with MiXCR into one record per CDR3 protein. The sample holds under 900,000 distinct CDR3 sequences, about 12% seen once. Per germline, CDR1 SGHVS and CDR2 FNYEAQ. The trim removed 5 bases at V and 0 bases at J, leaving 8 bases unmatched. The CDR3 totals 18 residues. Another study also made use of these data, one on yellow fever vaccine responses in identical twins.

The clonotype comes from a woman in her late teens or twenties in good health. This rearrangement joins TRBV7-6 to TRBJ2-1, with TRBD2 matching over 12 bases. The sequenced sample was PBMCs. Here the CDR3 reads CASSRTSGGPFSYNEQFF. DNA of the CDR3: TGTGCCAGCAGCCGCACTAGCGGGGGGCCCTTCTCCTACAATGAGCAGTTCTTC.